This T cell receptor (beta chain) was identified in a study of tumor-infiltrating lymphocytes in primary liver carcinoma. For this clonotype: One end of the junction varies from germline; a read error may be responsible.

The source material, 20-30 mg of unsorted bulk tissue, was used to co-extract RNA and DNA. Treatment-naive at the time, the patients had chronic HBV infection. Each tumor was sampled at four poles and its centre. The template, about 550 ng total RNA, yielded TCR beta cDNA made with a constant-region primer. Investigators got TCR beta libraries out of three nested multiplex PCR rounds, done with slightly modified ARM-PCR. TRBV1-TRBV30 forward primers and a C-beta reverse primer were used in the first two PCR rounds, which each ran for around 10 cycles. TCRdb ran MiXCR on the multiplex PCR reads and lists one entry per CDR3 protein. The sample lists 84,000 or so distinct CDR3 sequences, around 70% occurring once. The CDR3 has 13 residues. The germline V gene has CDR1 ENHRY and CDR2 SYGVKD.

The sequence was obtained from a man aged 35-49 years with primary liver carcinoma and hepatitis B virus infection. V and J are TRBV10-3 and TRBJ1-1, with a tentative D call TRBD1 (5 bases). The material sequenced was liver tumor tissue from sampling region 1. Specified subset: tumor region T1, superior pole. Here the CDR3 DNA reads TGTGCCACATCCTCGGGGGTACACACTGAAGCCTTCTTT. Residues: CATSSGVHTEAFF.